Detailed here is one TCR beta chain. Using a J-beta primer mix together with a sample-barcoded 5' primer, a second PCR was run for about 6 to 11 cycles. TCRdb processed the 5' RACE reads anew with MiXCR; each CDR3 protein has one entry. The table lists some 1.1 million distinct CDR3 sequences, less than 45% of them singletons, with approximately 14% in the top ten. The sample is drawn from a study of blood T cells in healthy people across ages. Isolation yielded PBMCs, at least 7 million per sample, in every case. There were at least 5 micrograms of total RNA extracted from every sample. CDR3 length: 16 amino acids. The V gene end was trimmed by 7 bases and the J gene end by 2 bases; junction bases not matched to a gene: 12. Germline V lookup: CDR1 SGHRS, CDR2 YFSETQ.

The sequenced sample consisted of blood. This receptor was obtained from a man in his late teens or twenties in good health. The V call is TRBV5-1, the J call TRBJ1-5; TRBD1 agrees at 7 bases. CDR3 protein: CASRKQGLGGNQPQHF. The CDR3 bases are TGCGCCAGCCGCAAACAGGGGCTTGGTGGCAATCAGCCCCAGCATTTT.